This T cell receptor (beta chain) stems from a study of T cell repertoires in cytomegalovirus infection. About the research overall: Well-studied HLA-B-restricted epitopes and recently identified HLA-C-restricted epitopes of CMV were both used in the study. Shared public TCR beta signatures pointed to both CMV infection and a matching HLA type. Study results and caveats: Dominating the ex vivo response were TCR beta clonotypes that were CMV-specific and HLA-C-restricted.

One entry per CDR3 protein results from TCRdb running MiXCR on the reads. Found here are roughly 220,000 distinct CDR3 sequences, 35% to 40% of them singletons; the top ten hold roughly three fifths. This clonotype came up many times. What it binds is not known. Germline assignment: CDR1 SGHTA and CDR2 FQGNSA. V trimming: 5 bases; J trimming: 6 bases; junction bases outside the gene matches: 8. The CDR3 has 14 residues. This sequence joins TRBV7-2 and TRBJ1-2; TRBD1 matches 8 bases. The receptor was isolated from a human donor in good health (CMV status not recorded). Some clones in this sample may be carry-over from other donors' samples. Sequenced material: CD8+ T cells from cultured PBMCs, taken from culture after CMV antigen stimulation. The CDR3 here is CASSPRTGRDGYTF. The CDR3 nucleotides read TGTGCCAGCAGCCCCCGGACAGGGCGGGATGGCTACACCTTC.